Below, 13 T cell receptor beta chains from the same sample are listed, as sequenced in a study of cytomegalovirus exposure and HLA in healthy donors. Primers for the PCR totalled 60 Vbeta and 13 Jbeta. The protocol was immunoSEQ multiplex PCR, while the TCRdb copy is restricted to in-frame clones and leaves out a portion. In the table there are some 140,000 clones, around 79% of which are singletons. Sequencing was performed on PBMCs. All receptors come from a woman aged 45-65 years in good health and CMV-seropositive.

J is TRBJ1-4 and V is TRBV29-1, with D possibly matching TRBD1 (6 bases). The V gene lost 3 bases and the J gene lost 2 bases, with 10 bases spanning the gap. The CDR3 totals 14 residues. Germline assignment: CDR1 SQVTM and CDR2 ANQGSEA. DNA for the CDR3: TGCAGCGTTGATTATCAGGGGACTAATGAAAAACTGTTTTTT. Translating it yields CSVDYQGTNEKLFF.

The rearrangement links TRBV28 to TRBJ2-4; 9 positions agree with TRBD2. In germline, CDR1 is MDHEN, CDR2 SYDVKM. This CDR3 region has 15 residues. The V segment lost 6 bases and the J segment 5 bases; nucleotides outside the gene matches: 8. CDR3 residues: CASRLSTSGENIQYF. The DNA of the CDR3 is TGTGCCAGCAGGCTCTCGACTAGCGGCGAAAACATTCAGTACTTC. Looking up the rest from reference TRBV28 and TRBJ2-4 gives the full variable domain: DVKVTQSSRYLVKRTGEKVFLECVQDMDHENMFWYRQDPGLGLRLIYFSYDVKMKEKGDIPEGYSVSREKKERFSLILESASTNQTSMYLCASRLSTSGENIQYFGAGTRLSVL.

The J gene is TRBJ1-1, the V gene TRBV7-9; D not certain. V was trimmed by 1 base and J by 1 base, leaving 13 bases between them. The CDR3 sequence is 16 residues long. Germline V gene sequence: CDR1 SEHNR, CDR2 FQNEAQ (reference sequence). The CDR3 here is CASSLGVTRGNTEAFF. DNA for the CDR3: TGTGCCAGCAGCTTAGGAGTCACTCGAGGGAACACTGAAGCTTTCTTT.

The chain couples TRBV20-1 to TRBJ2-5; D is possibly TRBD1 (5 bases). From germline, CDR1 is DFQATT and CDR2 SNEGSKA (reference sequence). The CDR3 extends over 11 amino acids. Trimming pared 7 bases from V and 0 bases from J, leaving 6 bases between. The CDR3 DNA reads TGCAGTGGACAGCACCAAGAGACCCAGTACTTC. This codes for CSGQHQETQYF.

The V gene is TRBV28, the J gene TRBJ2-7; the match to TRBD1 covers 9 bases. Germline CDR1 MDHEN, CDR2 SYDVKM. The CDR3 covers 15 residues. The ends lost 7 bases at V and 5 bases at J; junction bases unmatched: 12. The DNA for the CDR3 is TGTGCCAGCAAGGTAATGGGACAGGGTATCCACGAGCAGTACTTC. This encodes CASKVMGQGIHEQYF.

V usage is TRBV27 and J usage is TRBJ2-5; the D gene is possibly TRBD2 (6 bases). Per germline, CDR1 MNHEY and CDR2 SMNVEV (reference sequence). Trimming left V 1 base short and J 7 bases short, with 13 bases between. CDR3 size: 14 residues. The CDR3 region is CASSLLGGTRTQYF. CDR3 nucleotide sequence: TGTGCCAGCAGTTTATTGGGCGGGACGAGGACCCAGTACTTC.

This clone was seen a handful of times. The chain couples TRBV28 to TRBJ2-1, with 8 bases aligning to TRBD2. Germline values: CDR1 MDHEN, CDR2 SYDVKM. This CDR3 is built from 14 residues. The V and J ends lost 4 bases and 10 bases, in that order; junction bases with no gene match: 9. This CDR3 reads CASSSGGSPREQFF. The CDR3 DNA reads TGTGCCAGCAGTTCGGGGGGGTCCCCCCGGGAGCAGTTCTTC.

The chain uses TRBV30 and TRBJ1-1, with TRBD1 as a possible D gene (6 bases). Germline assignment: CDR1 GTSNPN and CDR2 SVGIG (reference sequence). The germline V and J ends were trimmed by 1 base and 11 bases, with 17 bases remaining between them. The CDR3 is made up of 13 amino acids. Written as DNA, the CDR3 is TGTGCCTGGAGTGGAGGACAGTTCCGGGCGGCTTTCTTT. It specifies CAWSGGQFRAAFF.

The chain carries TRBV11-3 and TRBJ1-4, with no clear D. The CDR3 extends over 13 amino acids. Trimming stripped 6 bases from V and 8 bases from J, with 13 bases between. Germline V CDR1 and CDR2: SGHNT, YENEEA. CDR3 sequence reads: CASSPGPGEKLFF. CDR3 bases: TGTGCCAGCAGTCCTGGGCCAGGCGAAAAACTGTTTTTT.

This chain connects TRBV4-3 to TRBJ2-3; 9 bases agree with TRBD2. This CDR3 has 16 amino acids. CDR1 and CDR2 from the germline V gene are LGHNA and YSLEER. After removal of 4 bases from V and 3 bases from J, the junction contained 8 bases not matched to a gene. CDR3 in amino acids: CASSPIAGVATDTQYF. As DNA, the CDR3 is TGCGCCAGCAGCCCTATAGCGGGGGTAGCGACAGATACGCAGTATTTT.

Points on this clone: Mismatch with germline at one junction end may stem from a read error. The chain combines TRBV5-1 with TRBJ2-5; D is unresolved. The germline V gene has CDR1 SGHRS and CDR2 YFSETQ. The CDR3 runs 14 residues. CDR3 sequence: CAGSLISTRETQYF. The CDR3 nucleotides are TGCGCCGGCAGCTTGATCTCAACCCGGGAGACCCAGTACTTC.

V usage is TRBV5-6 and J usage is TRBJ1-3; possibly TRBD1 for D (6 bases). The CDR3 spans 18 residues. Per the germline V gene, CDR1 is SGHDT and CDR2 is YYEEEE. V lost 2 bases and J 1 base, leaving 19 bases between the germline ends. The CDR3 sequence is CASSFFRGQYNSGNTIYF. CDR3 DNA sequence: TGTGCCAGCAGCTTTTTCCGAGGACAGTACAATTCTGGAAACACCATATATTTT.

This rearrangement joins TRBV28 to TRBJ2-3, with unresolved D. Germline values: CDR1 MDHEN, CDR2 SYDVKM. V lost 3 bases, J lost 1 base, and 11 bases lay in between. The CDR3 spans 15 residues. The CDR3 coding sequence is TGTGCCAGCAGTTTGCTGGGCAGCCGCACAGATACGCAGTATTTT. Protein sequence: CASSLLGSRTDTQYF.